This entry describes one T cell receptor beta chain. It lacks a known antigen. One base away there is no much larger clone; base qualities are not given. V lost 3 bases and J lost 6 bases, and the count of bases not matched to a germline gene is 6. The CDR3 sequence holds 16 residues, the cysteine and phenylalanine included. Just CDR3 DNA is preserved here, 48 bases in frame from base 1. The germline V gene specifies ENHRY as CDR1 and SYGVKD as CDR2. Library method: 5' RACE. The instrument given in TCRdb is Illumina HiSeq 2500. A second 7 to 11 cycle PCR used a sample-barcoded 5' primer and a J-beta primer mix. Each TCR beta cDNA molecule received a unique molecular identifier from a template-switch 5' adaptor carrying 12 random nucleotides. At least 2.5 million CDR3-containing paired-end reads were obtained from each sample. First-strand cDNA synthesis was performed from all RNA using the Mint cDNA synthesis kit, with priming by a TRBC-specific oligonucleotide. After uracil-DNA glycosylase treatment, a first 18-cycle PCR used universal primers M1SS and BC2_uni_R on all cDNA. The paper's data handling went like this. Normalization of each sample was performed by random selection of 1 million high-quality reads, each carrying a distinct molecular identifier. Reads with shared molecular identifiers were discarded instead of being binned into consensus sequences. CDR3 identification, clonotype clustering and error correction used MiTCR with a Q25 quality threshold and the strictest error-elimination algorithm. A nonparametric unseen species model using Euler transformation provided a lower-bound estimate of total TCR beta diversity. The raw public reads went through TCRdb reprocessing: fastp at Q25, MiXCR clone calling, in-frame beta chains kept. Identical CDR3 protein sequences are pooled into one entry, listed with their most common genes and DNA. The authors' filters were not applied to this entry. This sample has approximately 700,000 distinct CDR3 sequences in its table, and less than 40% of those were observed once. Of the sample, 15% is held by the ten largest clones.

This sample was included in a study of blood T cells in healthy people across ages (dated by TCRdb to 2015 to 2017). Looking at the study overall: In model experiments, template switching captured about one uniquely barcoded TCR beta cDNA molecule for every two T cells. To track age-related changes in TCR beta repertoire diversity, the study relied on deep sequencing normalized with unique cDNA molecular identifiers. Four age groups were formed from the donors: young (average 16 years), middle-aged (approximately 40), aged (approximately 60) and long-lived (approximately 78). To avoid experimental bias, donors of different ages were randomly spread across the sequencing lanes. For two donors (one aged 18 to 30 and one aged 80 or older), the study analyzed two additional independent replicas of 1 million unique cDNA reads from the same blood draw. What the research found in general, with its limitations: The long-lived group showed more naive CD4+ T cells, fewer expanded clones and increased TCR diversity than the aged group, suggesting age selection. A strong correlation was found between observed TCR beta diversity and the percentage of naive T cells measured by flow cytometry. Donor CMV infection status was unknown, potentially confounding age-related changes in expanded clonotypes. As age increased, observed TCR beta diversity per million T cells dropped in a roughly linear way, and a significant reduction was already evident by age about 40. Estimates of total diversity from one million sequenced T cells were regarded as lower bounds and underestimates. Since profiling was done on bulk unsorted PBMCs, naive and antigen-experienced compartments could not be conclusively compared.

The donors were around 39 Caucasian individuals from Russia, aged roughly 6 to 90 years, who were systemically healthy. Each donor gave about 11 milliliters of peripheral blood, drawn into EDTA-treated Vacutainer tubes. PBMCs were isolated by Ficoll-Paque density-gradient centrifugation, with at least 6 million obtained per sample. Total RNA, at least 6 micrograms per sample, was extracted from PBMCs with Trizol reagent. The percentages of naive CD45RAhigh/CD27high T cells were determined by flow cytometry on a PBMC aliquot from every donor. This TCR derives from a woman aged 80 or over in good health. Donor details come from another sample of the same person, matched by shared clones. Sequencing input: blood. The sequence is built from TRBV10-3 and TRBJ2-2; TRBD2 aligns with 11 central bases. In nucleotide form, the sequence is TGTGCCATCAGTGAATATAGCGGGGGGGCCTCCGGGGAGCTGTTTTTT. The resulting protein is CAISEYSGGASGELFF.